The T cell receptor (beta chain) described here comes from a study of quantifying T cell responses using KT2 cells. The wider study: TCR alpha and beta constant-region primers primed reverse transcription of RNA.

An oligo carrying a UMI was ligated to the cDNA 3' end. An equimolar mix of RC1.1 and RC1.2 primed the beta chain across TRBC1 and TRBC2. TCRdb used MiXCR to reprocess the UMI-ligation and nested PCR reads, holding one entry per CDR3 protein. The sample shows 30,000 or so distinct CDR3 sequences, approximately 7% of them seen only once. General study findings and limits: Counts of KT2 alpha and beta sequences rose linearly with the number of KT2 cells added.

This clonotype was seen more than once but under ten times. Its antigen is not known. KT2, a clone with a known TCR, was spiked into unfractionated PBMC. The V gene lost 2 bases and the J gene lost 1 base, with 13 bases spanning the gap. There are 16 residues in the CDR3. Per germline, CDR1 SEHNR and CDR2 FQNEAQ (reference sequence). V is TRBV7-9 and J is TRBJ2-3, with D possibly matching TRBD1 (6 bases). This receptor was taken from a human donor. The sequenced sample was PBMCs spiked with cells of the T cell clone KT2. CDR3 amino acids: CASSLLLTGRTDTQYF. The DNA of the CDR3 is TGTGCCAGCAGCTTACTCCTGACAGGACGCACAGATACGCAGTATTTT.